These 6 T cell receptor beta chains came from one sample sequenced in a study of OX40 agonist ivuxolimab in advanced cancers. The data were produced by immunoSEQ multiplex PCR, yet TCRdb's version contains in-frame clones alone and is incomplete. This sample has 100,000 or so clones, with 70% to 85% found just once. The sample in question was CD4+ or CD8+ T cells sorted from blood, obtained in a trial of the OX40 agonist ivuxolimab. The receptors were gathered from an adult with an advanced solid tumor such as melanoma, head and neck, liver or kidney cancer.

The genes are TRBV2 and TRBJ2-3; 7 bases match TRBD2. The CDR3 is 14 residues long. Germline lookup yields CDR1 SNHLY and CDR2 FYNNEI. V dropped 6 bases and J dropped 3; count of bases not matched to a gene: 6. CDR3 amino acids: CASRERGVTDTQYF. The CDR3, as DNA: TGTGCCAGCAGGGAGCGGGGAGTTACAGATACGCAGTATTTT.

The J gene is TRBJ2-7, the V gene TRBV30; possibly TRBD1 for D (6 bases). Per the germline V gene, CDR1 is GTSNPN and CDR2 is SVGIG (reference sequence). V dropped 2 bases and J dropped 0 bases, with 14 bases sitting between them. The CDR3 totals 15 residues. The CDR3 region is CAWSRGGSNSYEQYF. In nucleotides, the CDR3 is TGTGCCTGGAGTCGAGGGGGTAGTAACTCCTACGAGCAGTACTTC.

The CDR3: CATGTGGFTGNTIYF. The CDR3 nucleotides read TGTGCCACCGGGACAGGGGGTTTTACTGGAAACACCATATATTTT. This sequence joins TRBV10-3 and TRBJ1-3, with 11 bases aligning to TRBD1. This CDR3 region has 15 residues. Germline values: CDR1 ENHRY, CDR2 SYGVKD. Trimming took 10 bases from V and 2 from J; bases not matched to a gene: 7.

The V call is TRBV27, the J call TRBJ2-1; the D is unclear. With 5 bases removed from V and 4 bases from J, the gap between germline ends came to 12 bases. The CDR3 is 14 residues long. CDR1 and CDR2 from the germline V gene are MNHEY and SMNVEV (reference sequence). CDR3 loop: CASSLRALYNEQFF. CDR3 DNA sequence: TGTGCCAGCAGTCTCCGGGCCCTTTACAATGAGCAGTTCTTC.

J is TRBJ2-2 and V is TRBV7-2; D unresolved. CDR1 SGHTA and CDR2 FQGNSA come from the germline V gene. The CDR3 is 14 residues long. V was trimmed by 2 bases and J by 5 bases, leaving 9 bases between them. The CDR3 sequence: CASSLLQLTGELFF. DNA for the CDR3: TGTGCCAGCAGCTTACTACAGCTGACCGGGGAGCTGTTTTTT.

This clone was seen a few times. V usage is TRBV9 and J usage is TRBJ2-7; possibly TRBD1 for D (6 bases). Germline-derived CDR1 and CDR2 are SGDLS and YYNGEE. The CDR3 totals 15 residues. V shed 3 bases and J shed 1 base, with 14 bases lying between them. The CDR3 here is CASSGPGTRSYEQYF. CDR3 in DNA: TGTGCCAGCAGCGGCCCCGGGACACGGTCCTACGAGCAGTACTTC.